Detailed here is one TCR beta chain. This entry is derived from a study of blood T cell repertoires in COVID-19. Study summary: Donors in the United States, Italy and Spain gave samples during acute or convalescent COVID-19.

In the authors' methods: Nucleated cell counts were estimated from reference gene primer amplification. The protocol was immunoSEQ multiplex PCR, while the TCRdb copy is restricted to in-frame clones and leaves out a portion. The V and J calls and clone size come from that table; D and trimming were worked out from the DNA. The sample includes 210,000 or so clones, roughly nine tenths of them seen just once. The CDR3 is 13 residues long. V lost 3 bases and J lost 3, with 9 bases in between. CDR1 and CDR2 (germline): LNHDA, SQIVND (reference sequence). The sequenced sample consisted of peripheral blood. This sequence was found in a woman between 45 and 65 years old with acute or convalescent COVID-19. The rearrangement uses TRBV19 and TRBJ2-7, with D possibly TRBD2 on 5 matching bases. The CDR3 coding sequence is TGTGCCAGTAGTATCAGAGGGTACTACGAGCAGTACTTC. It encodes CASSIRGYYEQYF.